Below are 15 T cell receptor beta chains sequenced from a single sample in a study of shared clonotypes between healthy human individuals (TCRdb year 2020). Receptors were amplified or captured by the immunoSEQ multiplex PCR assay. The table comes from immuneACCESS by way of TCRdb, which keeps in-frame sequences with V and J called. Part of the clones is missing from these tables; in studies checked, under half for an unresolved V gene and the rest for unknown reasons. For this sample there are roughly 500,000 clones; 96% appear just once. The top ten constitute 0.06% of the sample. Sequenced material: naive CD4+ T cells sorted from blood. This specimen's cell subset or site label, per the study, means: CD45RA+ positively selected. These TCRs come from a woman aged 25 to 45 in good health.

The chain links TRBV18 to TRBJ2-7; no clear D. Per the germline V gene, CDR1 is KGHSH and CDR2 is LQKENI. This CDR3 has 13 residues. V lost 0 bases to trimming and J lost 2 bases, with 5 bases between them. In DNA, the CDR3 is TGTGCCAGCTCACCACCTGCAACCTACGAGCAGTACTTC. This encodes CASSPPATYEQYF.

V usage is TRBV7-9 and J usage is TRBJ2-7; 7 positions agree with TRBD1. The V segment lost 5 bases and the J segment 0 bases; nucleotides outside the gene matches: 10. CDR1 is SEHNR, CDR2 FQNEAQ, per germline (reference sequence). There are 16 residues in the CDR3. For the CDR3, the DNA is TGTGCCAGCAGCCCCGGGACAGTTGGCCTCTCCTACGAGCAGTACTTC. As protein: CASSPGTVGLSYEQYF.

The chain joins TRBV15 to TRBJ1-3, with 7 bases lining up with TRBD1. Per germline, CDR1 LNHNV and CDR2 YYDKDF (reference sequence). Trimming removed 0 bases from V and 4 bases from J; junction bases left unmatched: 9. The CDR3 covers 17 residues. Written as DNA, the CDR3 is TGTGCCACCAGCAGAGAGCAGGGGGGACTGGTCGGAAACACCATATATTTT. The encoded protein is CATSREQGGLVGNTIYF.

V usage is TRBV27 and J usage is TRBJ2-7; weak D call: TRBD1 (6 bases). Germline assignment: CDR1 MNHEY and CDR2 SMNVEV (reference sequence). The CDR3 sequence is 15 residues long. Trimming took off 2 bases at V and 0 bases at J, with 11 bases between the two ends. The CDR3 protein is CASSLRGQSSYEQYF. The DNA for the CDR3 is TGTGCCAGCAGTTTACGGGGACAAAGCTCCTACGAGCAGTACTTC.

This chain joins TRBV5-1 and TRBJ2-2; D ambiguous. CDR1 is SGHRS and CDR2 is YFSETQ in the germline V gene. The length of the CDR3 is 16 residues. V lost 4 bases and J 4 bases, leaving 17 bases between the germline ends. The CDR3 DNA follows: TGCGCCAGCAGCCTGGATTTTCAGCCGGGCACCGGGGAGCTGTTTTTT. Protein sequence: CASSLDFQPGTGELFF.

The rearrangement links TRBV5-4 to TRBJ2-7; D unclear. CDR1 is SGHNT and CDR2 is YYREEE in the germline V gene (reference sequence). Between the trimmed V and J ends, which lost 5 bases and 5 bases, there was a span of 20 bases. The CDR3 covers 15 residues. CDR3: CASSPHGDGFNEQYF. For the CDR3, the DNA is TGTGCCAGCAGTCCACATGGAGATGGTTTCAACGAGCAGTACTTC.

The rearrangement links TRBV19 to TRBJ1-1; D is undetermined. The ends were cut back, 3 bases at V and 5 bases at J, with 13 bases in the middle. The germline gives CDR1 LNHDA, CDR2 SQIVND (reference sequence). The CDR3 runs to 14 residues. The CDR3 nucleotides read TGTGCCAGTAGTATTTCAGGCCTAAGGACTGAAGCTTTCTTT. Translating gives CASSISGLRTEAFF.

This chain links TRBV30 with TRBJ1-4; no firm D call. The V gene's germline CDR1 is GTSNPN and CDR2 SVGIG (reference sequence). Trimming took 0 bases from V and 6 from J, leaving 8 bases between them. This CDR3 spans 13 amino acids. The CDR3 DNA reads TGTGCCTGGAGTGTAGACCGGGATGAAAAACTGTTTTTT. It translates to CAWSVDRDEKLFF.

This sequence joins TRBV5-1 and TRBJ2-7; D may correspond to TRBD1 or TRBD2 (5 bases each). The CDR3 spans 14 residues. Germline V CDR1 and CDR2: SGHRS, YFSETQ. Trimming took off 7 bases at V and 4 bases at J, with 18 bases between the two ends. The DNA of the CDR3 is TGCGCCAGCTGGCCGGGACCCACCCTTTACGAGCAGTACTTC. The encoded protein is CASWPGPTLYEQYF.

The chain is built from TRBV5-1 and TRBJ2-7; TRBD1 matches at 10 bases. The V segment lost 4 bases and the J segment 3 bases; nucleotides outside the gene matches: 4. CDR3 length equals 14 residues. Looked up from germline, CDR1 is SGHRS and CDR2 is YFSETQ. The CDR3 nucleotides read TGCGCCAGCAGCCCCCGGGACAGGGGCTACGAGCAGTACTTC. This codes for CASSPRDRGYEQYF.

The count of this clone is one. The rearrangement joins TRBV28 to TRBJ1-2; D gene uncertain. V was shortened by 3 bases and J by 4 bases, with 6 bases between the two germline ends. Germline CDR1 reads MDHEN; CDR2 reads SYDVKM. The CDR3 extends over 12 amino acids. The CDR3 is CASSFDLYGYTF. CDR3 nucleotide sequence: TGTGCCAGCAGTTTTGACCTCTATGGCTACACCTTC.

This sequence joins TRBV7-9 and TRBJ1-1, with no clear D. The CDR3 has 12 amino acids. From germline, CDR1 is SEHNR and CDR2 FQNEAQ (reference sequence). V shed 6 bases and J shed 1 base, with 6 bases lying between them. In DNA form, the CDR3 reads TGTGCCAGCAGTCTACAGAACACTGAAGCTTTCTTT. Protein sequence: CASSLQNTEAFF.

This rearrangement joins TRBV29-1 to TRBJ2-1, with D perhaps matching TRBD2 (6 bases). V dropped 1 base and J dropped 0 bases, with 10 bases sitting between them. Per germline, CDR1 SQVTM and CDR2 ANQGSEA. CDR3 length: 15 residues. The CDR3 loop reads CSVEGGLDSYNEQFF. The CDR3 nucleotides are TGCAGCGTTGAAGGGGGACTCGACTCCTACAATGAGCAGTTCTTC.

J is TRBJ1-4 and V is TRBV27, with D perhaps matching TRBD1 (6 bases). Germline-derived CDR1 and CDR2 are MNHEY and SMNVEV (reference sequence). This CDR3 is 15 amino acids long. Trimming took 2 bases from V and 0 from J, leaving 7 bases between them. The CDR3 loop is CASSLQGTTNEKLFF. The CDR3 region has the DNA TGTGCCAGCAGTTTACAGGGGACAACTAATGAAAAACTGTTTTTT. Drawing the rest from reference TRBV27 and TRBJ1-4, the complete variable domain is EAQVTQNPRYLITVTGKKLTVTCSQNMNHEYMSWYRQDPGLGLRQIYYSMNVEVTDKGDVPEGYKVSRKEKRNFPLILESPSPNQTSLYFCASSLQGTTNEKLFFGSGTQLSVL.

This chain links TRBV7-9 with TRBJ2-1, with a tentative D call TRBD1 (5 bases). Germline V gives CDR1 SEHNR, CDR2 FQNEAQ (reference sequence). CDR3 size: 14 residues. V was pared by 5 bases and J by 10 bases, with 18 bases between. DNA for the CDR3: TGTGCCAGCAGCGGGATTGGTGCCCCAGGGGAGCAGTTCTTC. This translates into CASSGIGAPGEQFF.